This record concerns one TCR beta chain sequence. This specimen belongs to a study of T cells in localized non-small cell lung cancer. Sequencing used immunoSEQ multiplex PCR; TCRdb keeps in-frame clones, though not all of them. In the table there are 35,000 to 40,000 clones, more than 65% of which are singletons. Trimming pared 3 bases from V and 2 bases from J, leaving 18 bases between. The CDR3 has 17 residues. Germline CDR1 SGDLS, CDR2 YYNGEE. This chain links TRBV9 with TRBJ2-1; D tentatively fits TRBD1 or TRBD2 (5 bases each). The sequence derives from a male donor aged 60 or over with stage III squamous cell lung carcinoma. The sample here was peripheral blood, taken before any cancer treatment. The CDR3 DNA follows: TGTGCCAGCAGCGCTCAGGGAGCCACCCCCCCCTACAATGAGCAGTTCTTC. Protein product: CASSAQGATPPYNEQFF. Together with reference TRBV9 and TRBJ2-1, the CDR3 gives the full variable domain: DSGVTQTPKHLITATGQRVTLRCSPRSGDLSVYWYQQSLDQGLQFLIQYYNGEERAKGNILERFSAQQFPDLHSELNLSSLELGDSALYFCASSAQGATPPYNEQFFGPGTRLTVL.